The 3 T cell receptor beta chains given below trace back to one sample, sequenced in a study of shared clonotypes between healthy human individuals. TCRdb's copy holds only in-frame clones and misses some; the assay was immunoSEQ multiplex PCR. The repertoire holds roughly 2 million clones, with less than 95% as singletons. Terminally differentiated effector memory CD45RA+ cells were excluded from the naive CD8 cells, which were CD45RO-negative and positively selected for CCR7. The material sequenced was naive CD8+ T cells sorted from blood. The receptor source for this set is a man aged 18 to 30 in good health.

This sequence joins TRBV7-8 and TRBJ1-4; a weak D match, TRBD1 (6 bases). The CDR3 runs 14 residues. Trimming left V 5 bases short and J 2 bases short, with 9 bases between. Germline CDR1 reads SGHVS; CDR2 reads FQNEAQ. For the CDR3, the DNA is TGTGCCAGCAGCCCTACAGGGACTAATGAAAAACTGTTTTTT. This translates into CASSPTGTNEKLFF.

A note on this clone: Within the sample, other DNA sequences also encode this same CDR3. J is TRBJ2-7 and V is TRBV6-1; tentative D call: TRBD2 (5 bases). The CDR3 runs to 14 residues. CDR1 MNHNS and CDR2 SASEGT come from the germline V gene. The ends were cut back, 0 bases at V and 4 bases at J, with 10 bases in the middle. The CDR3 here is CASSEALRGYEQYF. The CDR3 region has the DNA TGTGCCAGCAGTGAAGCGCTCCGGGGTTACGAGCAGTACTTC.

The chain joins TRBV11-2 to TRBJ2-7; D is uncertain. Germline V gives CDR1 SGHAT, CDR2 FQNNGV. The length of the CDR3 is 14 residues. Trimming took 4 bases from V and 2 from J, leaving 12 bases between them. The CDR3 DNA reads as TGTGCCAGCAGCTCCCATGGCAATACCTACGAGCAGTACTTC. Its protein is CASSSHGNTYEQYF.